The 25 T cell receptor beta chains below all came from one sample that was sequenced in a study of T cells in Graves' hyperthyroidism and ophthalmopathy. There were TCR beta CDR3 regions amplified from RNA transcripts. First-round RT-PCR targeting the TCR CDR3 was performed with the HTBI primer set. MiXCR, run by TCRdb on the multiplex PCR reads, gives a single entry per CDR3 protein. This table holds about 380,000 distinct CDR3 sequences, about 13% found once. The sequenced sample consisted of blood. These receptors all stem from a man in his thirties or forties with Graves' hyperthyroidism that later progressed to Graves' ophthalmopathy.

This clonotype was seen a few times. The genes are TRBV5-1 and TRBJ2-1; 9 nucleotides line up with TRBD2. V dropped 4 bases and J dropped 4; count of bases not matched to a gene: 3. The CDR3 length is 14 residues. Germline V gives CDR1 SGHRS, CDR2 YFSETQ. The DNA of the CDR3 is TGCGCCAGCAGCGTGGCGGGGGGGTACAATGAGCAGTTCTTC. It translates to CASSVAGGYNEQFF.

This clonotype was counted a few times. The chain links TRBV13 to TRBJ2-5, with 8 bases fitting TRBD2. This CDR3 comprises 13 residues. V was clipped by 4 bases and J by 5 bases; unmatched bases: 3. Germline V lookup: CDR1 PRHDT, CDR2 FYEKMQ (reference sequence). Written as DNA, the CDR3 is TGTGCCAGCAGCTCCGGGACTAGTGAGACCCAGTACTTC. It specifies CASSSGTSETQYF. Complete variable domain (other parts from reference TRBV13 and TRBJ2-5): AAGVIQSPRHLIKEKRETATLKCYPIPRHDTVYWYQQGPGQDPQFLISFYEKMQSDKGSIPDRFSAQQFSDYHSELNMSSLELGDSALYFCASSSGTSETQYFGPGTRLLVL.

This clonotype occurred many times. The chain employs TRBV3-1 and TRBJ2-2; D remains ambiguous. CDR3 length: 14 residues. Germline values: CDR1 LGHDT, CDR2 YNNKEL (reference sequence). Trimming left V 1 base short and J 7 bases short, with 10 bases between. In DNA, the CDR3 is TGTGCCAGCAGCCAAGTCTGGCTGGACGGGGAGCTGTTTTTT. This gives the protein CASSQVWLDGELFF.

This clonotype occurred many times. The chain uses TRBV20-1 and TRBJ2-1, with 11 bases identical to TRBD2. After removal of 6 bases from V and 4 bases from J, the junction contained 5 bases not matched to a gene. The CDR3 spans 14 residues. CDR1 and CDR2 (germline): DFQATT, SNEGSKA (reference sequence). DNA of the CDR3: TGCAGTGCCATACTAGCGGGGGAATACAATGAGCAGTTCTTC. Translated, it gives CSAILAGEYNEQFF.

About this clonotype itself: A much larger clone sits a single nucleotide away, making a read error possible. The CDR3 loop reads CASSRQVRGVPKDTQYF. CDR3 coding DNA: TGTGCCAGCAGCCGCCAGGTCAGGGGCGTCCCAAAAGATACGCAGTATTTT. V and J are TRBV7-2 and TRBJ2-3, with TRBD1 as a possible D gene (6 bases). The V end lost 5 bases, the J end lost 5 bases, and 23 bases lay between the germline ends. CDR3 length equals 17 residues. The germline V gene has CDR1 SGHTA and CDR2 FQGNSA. Drawing the rest from reference TRBV7-2 and TRBJ2-3, the complete variable domain is GAGVSQSPSNKVTEKGKDVELRCDPISGHTALYWYRQSLGQGLEFLIYFQGNSAPDKSGLPSDRFSAERTGGSVSTLTIQRTQQEDSAVYLCASSRQVRGVPKDTQYFGPGTRLTVL.

This clonotype appeared a few times. The chain combines TRBV20-1 with TRBJ2-6; 7 bases are shared with TRBD2. V trimming: 1 base; J trimming: 2 bases; junction bases outside the gene matches: 5. Per the germline V gene, CDR1 is DFQATT and CDR2 is SNEGSKA (reference sequence). The CDR3 is 16 residues long. In nucleotides, the CDR3 is TGCAGTGCTAGAGTGGGGGGGATCGCTGGGGCCAACGTCCTGACTTTC. Translation gives CSARVGGIAGANVLTF.

The rearrangement joins TRBV9 to TRBJ1-2; TRBD1 might be the D (5 bases). Germline-derived CDR1 and CDR2 are SGDLS and YYNGEE. V was cut by 0 bases and J by 4 bases, with 13 bases left in between. CDR3 length equals 15 residues. DNA for the CDR3: TGTGCCAGCAGCGTAGGCAGGGTGGATACCTATGGCTACACCTTC. It codes for CASSVGRVDTYGYTF.

This chain connects TRBV29-1 to TRBJ2-3; D is uncertain. Germline V gene lookup returns CDR1 SQVTM and CDR2 ANQGSEA. This CDR3 is built from 11 residues. V was cut by 7 bases and J by 6 bases, with 11 bases left in between. The DNA of the CDR3 is TGCAGCGGTCCTCTCGGGGATACGCAGTATTTT. Translated: CSGPLGDTQYF.

This clonotype showed up many times. V usage is TRBV20-1 and J usage is TRBJ2-1; D is uncertain. Germline V gene sequence: CDR1 DFQATT, CDR2 SNEGSKA (reference sequence). Trimming took 1 base from V and 8 from J, leaving 6 bases between them. This CDR3 contains 11 residues. CDR3 bases: TGCAGTGCTAGAGTCGACTATGAGCAGTTCTTC. Protein sequence: CSARVDYEQFF.

This clonotype was detected only a few times. The rearrangement uses TRBV4-1 and TRBJ2-7; D gene ambiguous. Trimming removed 2 bases at V and 6 bases at J, with 11 bases between. Germline CDR1 is MGHRA and CDR2 is YSYEKL. The CDR3 runs to 13 residues. This CDR3 is CASSQWAASEQYF. CDR3 nucleotide sequence: TGCGCCAGCAGCCAATGGGCAGCCTCCGAGCAGTACTTC.

In its sample, this clonotype was seen a few times. V usage is TRBV24-1 and J usage is TRBJ1-6; D unclear. V gave up 9 bases and J gave up 10 bases, with 21 bases separating them. The CDR3 consists of 15 residues. Per germline, CDR1 KGHDR and CDR2 SFDVKD. CDR3: CATPFPPGSRSPLHF. CDR3 DNA sequence: TGTGCCACCCCTTTCCCGCCTGGTTCGCGGTCACCCCTCCACTTT.

As to this clonotype: This may be a read error: a much more frequent sequence differs by one nucleotide. The chain has TRBV27 and TRBJ2-5, with 7 bases lining up with TRBD1. CDR1 is MNHEY and CDR2 is SMNVEV in the germline V gene (reference sequence). This CDR3 is built from 14 residues. The CDR3 DNA sequence: TGTGCCAGCAGTCCGGGGACAGAGTGGGTGACCCAGCACTTC. Its protein product is CASSPGTEWVTQHF.

This clonotype was found many times. The genes are TRBV7-9 and TRBJ2-3; D call uncertain. CDR3 size: 14 residues. V lost 4 bases, J lost 4 bases, and 12 bases lay in between. Germline V lookup: CDR1 SEHNR, CDR2 FQNEAQ (reference sequence). The CDR3 DNA reads TGTGCCAGCAGCTCACCTAGTCTCCCAGATACGCAGTATTTT. It translates to CASSSPSLPDTQYF.

The chain combines TRBV27 with TRBJ2-7; D gene unclear. Trimming pared 5 bases from V and 4 bases from J, leaving 9 bases between. This CDR3 comprises 12 residues. CDR1 is MNHEY and CDR2 is SMNVEV in the germline V gene (reference sequence). This CDR3 is CASSPVFYEQYF. Written as DNA, the CDR3 is TGTGCCAGCAGTCCCGTTTTTTACGAGCAGTACTTC.

In this sample, this clonotype turned up a few times. The J gene is TRBJ1-5, the V gene TRBV20-1, with 8 bases identical to TRBD1. Germline CDR1 and CDR2: DFQATT and SNEGSKA (reference sequence). The CDR3 has 14 residues. Trimming took 4 bases from V and 7 from J; bases not matched to a gene: 9. CDR3 coding DNA: TGCAGTGCTACACTAGGACAGGGCTCGCAGCCCCAGCATTTT. Protein: CSATLGQGSQPQHF.

CDR3 DNA: TGTGCCAGCTCACCACAGAACCACGCAACTAATGAAAAACTGTTTTTT. This gives the protein CASSPQNHATNEKLFF. The J gene is TRBJ1-4, the V gene TRBV18; no definite D call. Trimming removed 1 base from V and 0 bases from J, with 9 bases in between. The length of the CDR3 is 16 residues. Germline V gene sequence: CDR1 KGHSH, CDR2 LQKENI.

The chain recombines TRBV12-5 with TRBJ2-3, with no clear D. V was pared by 7 bases and J by 0 bases, with 8 bases between. Germline values: CDR1 LGHNT, CDR2 FRNRAP. The CDR3 is made up of 13 amino acids. The CDR3 loop is CASALGSTDTQYF. For the CDR3, the DNA is TGTGCTAGTGCCCTCGGGAGCACAGATACGCAGTATTTT.

This clonotype occurred a few times. In DNA, the CDR3 is TGTGCCAGCAGCCTCAGACAGGGGTGGACCGGGGAGCTGTTTTTT. Amino acid sequence: CASSLRQGWTGELFF. The V call is TRBV12-3 or TRBV12-4, the J call TRBJ2-2; 8 bases map to TRBD1. J lost 5 bases, V lost 6 bases, and 8 bases had no gene match. This CDR3 has 15 residues.

The rearrangement joins TRBV28 to TRBJ1-5; 7 nucleotides match TRBD1. Germline CDR1 is MDHEN and CDR2 is SYDVKM. The CDR3 runs 17 residues. J lost 6 bases, V lost 4 bases, and 15 bases had no gene match. The CDR3: CASSSRDSHQGGQPQHF. Here the CDR3 DNA reads TGTGCCAGCAGTTCTCGGGACAGCCATCAAGGGGGTCAGCCCCAGCATTTT.

Remarks on this clonotype: This may stem from a read error, because a much larger clone lies one nucleotide away. The chain combines TRBV7-9 with TRBJ2-1; 9 bases are shared with TRBD2. This CDR3 spans 19 amino acids. Germline-derived CDR1 and CDR2 are SEHNR and FQNEAQ (reference sequence). V lost 5 bases to trimming and J lost 0 bases; unmatched junction nucleotides: 14. CDR3 residues: CASSLRRLAGIISYNEQFF. The CDR3 DNA sequence: TGTGCCAGCAGCCTACGTCGCCTAGCGGGGATTATCTCCTACAATGAGCAGTTCTTC.

This clonotype occurred many times. The gene calls are TRBV15 and TRBJ1-2, with 7 bases fitting TRBD1. Per germline, CDR1 LNHNV and CDR2 YYDKDF (reference sequence). The CDR3 has 13 amino acids. After removal of 5 bases from V and 4 bases from J, the junction contained 4 bases not matched to a gene. CDR3 sequence (DNA): TGTGCCACCAGCCGGGGGACAGTCTATGGCTACACCTTC. Amino acid sequence: CATSRGTVYGYTF.

The CDR3 region is CASSSGRGIGDTQYF. The CDR3 DNA reads TGTGCCAGCAGCTCCGGGCGAGGGATCGGGGATACGCAGTATTTT. The gene calls are TRBV7-8 and TRBJ2-3; TRBD2 might be the D (5 bases). V lost 4 bases, J lost 6 bases, and 17 bases lay in between. Looked up from germline, CDR1 is SGHVS and CDR2 is FQNEAQ. The CDR3 is 15 amino acids.

The chain has TRBV19 and TRBJ1-4; D uncertain. Germline V gene lookup returns CDR1 LNHDA and CDR2 SQIVND (reference sequence). V was pared by 2 bases and J by 6 bases, with 13 bases between. The CDR3 loop spans 15 amino acids. CDR3 amino acids: CASSITGGNDEKLFF. The CDR3 DNA is TGTGCCAGTAGTATAACGGGAGGGAACGATGAAAAACTGTTTTTT. Based on the CDR3 plus reference TRBV19 and TRBJ1-4, the full variable domain is DGGITQSPKYLFRKEGQNVTLSCEQNLNHDAMYWYRQDPGQGLRLIYYSQIVNDFQKGDIAEGYSVSREKKESFPLTVTSAQKNPTAFYLCASSITGGNDEKLFFGSGTQLSVL.

This clonotype was recorded many times. The CDR3, as DNA: TGTGCCAGCAGACCCCGACAGACTGTTCAGCCCCAGCATTTT. Its translation is CASRPRQTVQPQHF. The chain joins TRBV6-1 to TRBJ1-5; the D gene is possibly TRBD1 (5 bases). The CDR3 runs 14 residues. V was trimmed by 6 bases and J by 6 bases, leaving 15 bases between them. The V gene's germline CDR1 is MNHNS and CDR2 SASEGT.

This clonotype was counted ten times or more. V usage is TRBV2 and J usage is TRBJ2-1, with 8 bases that match TRBD2. Germline V CDR1 and CDR2: SNHLY, FYNNEI. The V and J ends lost 2 bases and 8 bases, in that order; junction bases with no gene match: 2. The CDR3 runs 13 residues. DNA of the CDR3: TGTGCCAGCAGTGAAATGCGGGGGGATGAGCAGTTCTTC. This gives the protein CASSEMRGDEQFF.